Below are 26 T cell receptor beta chains sequenced from a single sample in a study of a mutant IDH1 vaccine in newly diagnosed glioma. The table came from immunoSEQ multiplex PCR; TCRdb's copy has only in-frame clones and leaves some out. The table shows more than 50,000 clones, with 80% to 90% occurring only once. Sample time point: baseline, week 1 (first vaccination visit). Treatment: pre-vaccination baseline after standard-of-care therapy. Sequencing was performed on PBMCs, taken from a glioma patient treated with radiotherapy, temozolomide or both. These TCRs come from a man younger than 40 with glioma.

This clone was seen a few times. V usage is TRBV10-3 and J usage is TRBJ1-5; D gene unclear. Per the germline V gene, CDR1 is ENHRY and CDR2 is SYGVKD. There are 17 residues in the CDR3. V dropped 0 bases and J dropped 0 bases, with 12 bases sitting between them. The CDR3 nucleotides are TGTGCCATCAGTGAGTCGAATGCGATCCTTAGCAATCAGCCCCAGCATTTT. Amino acids: CAISESNAILSNQPQHF.

The count of this clone is one. The chain combines TRBV2 with TRBJ2-5; 12 bases are shared with TRBD1. V shed 6 bases, J shed 5 bases, and the junction held 7 bases outside the gene matches. The CDR3 length is 15 residues. CDR1 and CDR2 (germline): SNHLY, FYNNEI. CDR3 DNA: TGTGCCAGCAGGGGACAGGGGGCAATTGTGGAGACCCAGTACTTC. This encodes CASRGQGAIVETQYF.

The rearrangement uses TRBV5-1 and TRBJ2-5, with TRBD2 identical over 8 bases. The CDR3 length is 14 residues. V shed 1 base, J shed 5 bases, and the junction held 4 bases outside the gene matches. Germline V gene data show CDR1 as SGHRS and CDR2 as YFSETQ. Here the CDR3 reads CASSLSGGQETQYF. CDR3 nucleotides: TGCGCCAGCAGCTTGTCGGGGGGGCAGGAGACCCAGTACTTC.

This sequence joins TRBV2 and TRBJ2-5; the match to TRBD2 covers 7 bases. Germline trimming cut 4 bases from V and 3 bases from J; bases unmatched to any gene: 14. The CDR3 runs to 17 residues. Germline-derived CDR1 and CDR2 are SNHLY and FYNNEI. The CDR3 DNA sequence: TGTGCCAGCAGTGCTATGGGGACTACTATCACCGAAGAGACCCAGTACTTC. It translates to CASSAMGTTITEETQYF.

This clone was recorded once. The gene calls are TRBV7-9 and TRBJ2-1, with 8 nucleotides matching TRBD2. The CDR3 runs 14 residues. The germline gives CDR1 SEHNR, CDR2 FQNEAQ (reference sequence). V lost 3 bases and J lost 8; bases outside the gene matches: 6. The chain's CDR3 is CASSFSGGRDEQFF. For the CDR3, the DNA is TGTGCCAGCAGCTTCAGCGGGGGTCGGGATGAGCAGTTCTTC.

The rearrangement links TRBV21-1 to TRBJ1-2; the D segment call TRBD1 is taken from the table without a DNA check. TRBV21-1 is termed a pseudogene. The CDR3 extends over 16 amino acids. CDR3 loop: CASSFPTTGANYGYTF. DNA for the CDR3: TGTGCCAGCAGCTTCCCGACGACAGGGGCCAACTATGGCTACACCTTC.

The rearrangement joins TRBV28 to TRBJ2-5; either TRBD1 or TRBD2 may fit D (6 bases each). V shed 6 bases and J shed 2 bases, with 16 bases lying between them. This CDR3 has 15 residues. Germline loops: CDR1 MDHEN, CDR2 SYDVKM. The chain's CDR3 is CASSRRGRLQETQYF. The CDR3 DNA is TGTGCCAGCAGCCGACGGGGGCGCTTACAAGAGACCCAGTACTTC.

Regarding this clone: The same CDR3 can be traced to other DNA sequences in this sample. The chain is built from TRBV28 and TRBJ1-5; no definite D call. Trimming pared 3 bases from V and 6 bases from J, leaving 3 bases between. The CDR3 is 11 residues long. Germline V gene data show CDR1 as MDHEN and CDR2 as SYDVKM. CDR3 sequence: CASSFGQPQHF. Written as DNA, the CDR3 is TGTGCCAGCAGTTTCGGTCAGCCCCAGCATTTT. Variable domain in full (rest from reference TRBV28 and TRBJ1-5): DVKVTQSSRYLVKRTGEKVFLECVQDMDHENMFWYRQDPGLGLRLIYFSYDVKMKEKGDIPEGYSVSREKKERFSLILESASTNQTSMYLCASSFGQPQHFGDGTRLSIL.

This rearrangement joins TRBV4-2 to TRBJ2-3; maybe TRBD2 (5 bases). V was clipped by 3 bases and J by 2 bases, with 9 bases between them. Germline V gene lookup returns CDR1 LGHNA and CDR2 YNFKEQ. There are 14 residues in the CDR3. The CDR3 loop is CASSHEGSTDTQYF. In nucleotides, the CDR3 is TGTGCCAGCAGCCACGAGGGTTCCACAGATACGCAGTATTTT.

The rearrangement uses TRBV5-6 and TRBJ2-3; D call uncertain. CDR1 is SGHDT, CDR2 YYEEEE, per germline. Trimming took off 0 bases at V and 1 base at J, with 9 bases between the two ends. This CDR3 is built from 15 residues. This CDR3 is CASSLAGPRTDTQYF. CDR3 coding DNA: TGTGCCAGCAGCTTGGCCGGGCCCCGCACAGATACGCAGTATTTT.

The chain carries TRBV18 and TRBJ2-5; D remains ambiguous. Germline assignment: CDR1 KGHSH and CDR2 LQKENI. CDR3 length: 12 amino acids. The V end was cut by 3 bases, the J end by 5 bases, with 7 bases between. CDR3 protein: CASSPARETQYF. As DNA, the CDR3 is TGTGCCAGCTCACCGGCGAGGGAGACCCAGTACTTC.

The V and J genes are TRBV28 and TRBJ1-2, with D possibly TRBD1 on 5 matching bases. The CDR3 totals 15 residues. Trimming removed 4 bases at V and 4 bases at J, with 16 bases between. In germline, CDR1 is MDHEN, CDR2 SYDVKM. CDR3 in DNA: TGTGCCAGCAGTTCCCCGGCCGGGGCCAGCTATGGCTACACCTTC. The encoded protein is CASSSPAGASYGYTF.

The chain couples TRBV5-1 to TRBJ2-2; tentatively, D is TRBD1 (7 bases). The CDR3 extends over 18 amino acids. The V gene lost 9 bases and the J gene lost 0 bases, with 24 bases spanning the gap. The germline V gene has CDR1 SGHRS and CDR2 YFSETQ. Here the CDR3 DNA reads TGCGCCACCAAAACCCGGAGGGGGCAGGCCGCGAACACCGGGGAGCTGTTTTTT. Its translation: CATKTRRGQAANTGELFF.

The V call is TRBV11-2, the J call TRBJ2-7, with 10 nucleotides matching TRBD1. J was trimmed by 1 base and V by 5 bases; bases with no gene match: 8. Germline CDR1 and CDR2: SGHAT and FQNNGV. The CDR3 is made up of 16 amino acids. The CDR3 DNA sequence: TGTGCCAGCAGCCTACTGAGGGACAGGGGTTCCTACGAGCAGTACTTC. Amino acids: CASSLLRDRGSYEQYF. The full variable domain, with the rest looked up from reference TRBV11-2 and TRBJ2-7, is EAGVAQSPRYKIIEKRQSVAFWCNPISGHATLYWYQQILGQGPKLLIQFQNNGVVDDSQLPKDRFSAERLKGVDSTLKIQPAKLEDSAVYLCASSLLRDRGSYEQYFGPGTRLTVT.

The chain has TRBV27 and TRBJ2-2; 7 positions match TRBD1. Germline V lookup: CDR1 MNHEY, CDR2 SMNVEV (reference sequence). Germline trimming cut 7 bases from V and 4 bases from J; bases unmatched to any gene: 9. The CDR3 is made up of 15 amino acids. In DNA, the CDR3 is TGTGCCAGCAACCCGACAGGGCAGCGCACCGGGGAGCTGTTTTTT. Protein product: CASNPTGQRTGELFF.

The chain couples TRBV6-5 to TRBJ2-1; 8 bases are shared with TRBD1. Trimming removed 4 bases from V and 0 bases from J; junction bases left unmatched: 2. Germline assignment: CDR1 MNHEY and CDR2 SVGAGI. The CDR3 contains 15 residues. This CDR3 is CASSFTGGSYNEQFF. The CDR3 nucleotides read TGTGCCAGCAGTTTCACAGGGGGCTCCTACAATGAGCAGTTCTTC.

The J gene is TRBJ2-5, the V gene TRBV18; D gene uncertain. With 1 base removed from V and 2 bases from J, the gap between germline ends came to 5 bases. The germline V gene has CDR1 KGHSH and CDR2 LQKENI. CDR3 length: 13 residues. As DNA, the CDR3 is TGTGCCAGCTCACCACGGACGCAAGAGACCCAGTACTTC. This codes for CASSPRTQETQYF.

The chain couples TRBV19 to TRBJ1-3; D call uncertain. CDR3 length: 11 amino acids. Germline V gene lookup returns CDR1 LNHDA and CDR2 SQIVND (reference sequence). V was clipped by 7 bases and J by 5 bases, with 6 bases between them. The CDR3 reads CASTIRNTIYF. CDR3 in DNA: TGTGCCAGTACCATTCGAAACACCATATATTTT.

The chain is built from TRBV19 and TRBJ2-5; 8 bases line up with TRBD2. The CDR3 has 15 amino acids. Per the germline V gene, CDR1 is LNHDA and CDR2 is SQIVND (reference sequence). Trimming removed 7 bases from V and 5 bases from J; junction bases left unmatched: 12. The CDR3 region has the DNA TGTGCCAGTACCCAATTGGGTAGCGGGGATGAGACCCAGTACTTC. It translates to CASTQLGSGDETQYF.

The rearrangement uses TRBV9 and TRBJ2-7, with a possible D match to TRBD2 (6 bases). Germline V gene lookup returns CDR1 SGDLS and CDR2 YYNGEE. V lost 0 bases, J lost 2 bases, and 12 bases lay in between. The CDR3 sequence is 15 residues long. CDR3 region: CASSVDGGKAYEQYF. The CDR3 DNA reads TGTGCCAGCAGCGTAGACGGGGGAAAAGCCTACGAGCAGTACTTC.

In this sample, this clone turned up once. CDR3 nucleotides: TGTGCCAGCTCACCCCTGGGAATTAGATCGGGCAGCGAAAACATTCAGTACTTC. Translation gives CASSPLGIRSGSENIQYF. The chain carries TRBV18 and TRBJ2-4; no reliable D call. The CDR3 is 18 residues long. Trimming took off 3 bases at V and 5 bases at J, with 23 bases between the two ends. Per the germline V gene, CDR1 is KGHSH and CDR2 is LQKENI.

The V call is TRBV18, the J call TRBJ2-5; the D gene is possibly TRBD1 (6 bases). The CDR3 sequence is 16 residues long. Germline assignment: CDR1 KGHSH and CDR2 LQKENI. The V gene lost 4 bases and the J gene lost 5 bases, with 20 bases spanning the gap. The CDR3 protein is CASSRWTAGPSETQYF. Here the CDR3 DNA reads TGTGCCAGCTCACGATGGACAGCCGGCCCCTCGGAGACCCAGTACTTC. The full variable domain, rest sourced from reference TRBV18 and TRBJ2-5, is NAGVMQNPRHLVRRRGQEARLRCSPMKGHSHVYWYRQLPEEGLKFMVYLQKENIIDESGMPKERFSAEFPKEGPSILRIQQVVRGDSAAYFCASSRWTAGPSETQYFGPGTRLLVL.

V usage is TRBV6-5 and J usage is TRBJ1-6; a possible D gene is TRBD1 (6 bases). The germline gives CDR1 MNHEY, CDR2 SVGAGI. Trimming took 6 bases from V and 7 from J, leaving 7 bases between them. The CDR3 has 12 residues. CDR3 nucleotide sequence: TGTGCCAGCAGGCAGGGGAATTCACCCCTCCACTTT. It is translated as CASRQGNSPLHF.

As regards this clone: The germline gene is not matched at one end of the junction; a read error may be the cause. The chain has TRBV10-3 and TRBJ2-7; D not resolved. The CDR3 has 13 residues. Germline CDR1 and CDR2: ENHRY and SYGVKD. The CDR3 nucleotides read TGTGCCATCAGTGAGCGGCCCGCCTACGAGCAGCACTTC. Its protein is CAISERPAYEQHF.

The chain recombines TRBV2 with TRBJ2-3, with D possibly being TRBD1 (6 bases). Trimming left V 4 bases short and J 1 base short, with 12 bases between. The CDR3 runs to 15 residues. From germline, CDR1 is SNHLY and CDR2 FYNNEI. CDR3 DNA sequence: TGTGCCAGCAGTGCAGAGGGGGTTCGCACAGATACGCAGTATTTT. Translation: CASSAEGVRTDTQYF.

The V gene is TRBV6-1, the J gene TRBJ2-1, with 8 bases lining up with TRBD2. The CDR3 covers 13 residues. J gave up 6 bases and V 6 bases, and 4 bases lay outside the gene matches. Germline assignment: CDR1 MNHNS and CDR2 SASEGT. DNA of the CDR3: TGTGCCAGCAGGTTAGCGGGGCGCAATGAGCAGTTCTTC. As protein: CASRLAGRNEQFF.